This passage covers 18 T cell receptor beta chains from one sample sequenced in a study of shared clonotypes between healthy human individuals. The repertoire was sequenced with immunoSEQ multiplex PCR; TCRdb's copy has only in-frame clones and lacks some. This repertoire shows a few hundred thousand clones, around 80% found once; its top ten account for around 12%. The sample was PBMCs. Source of these receptors: a woman in her forties in good health. Some clones in this sample may be carry-over from other donors' samples.

The V gene is TRBV27, the J gene TRBJ1-1; D is uncertain. CDR1 and CDR2 from the germline V gene are MNHEY and SMNVEV (reference sequence). Trimming took off 1 base at V and 0 bases at J, with 6 bases between the two ends. The CDR3 has 14 residues. CDR3 nucleotides: TGTGCCAGCAGTTTATACGGAATGAACACTGAAGCTTTCTTT. As protein: CASSLYGMNTEAFF.

CDR3 in DNA: TGTGCCAGCAGCCCTAGCGGGAGTTACGAGCAGTACTTC. Protein product: CASSPSGSYEQYF. The chain couples TRBV11-2 to TRBJ2-7; 10 bases fit TRBD2. Germline CDR1 SGHAT, CDR2 FQNNGV. This CDR3 is 13 amino acids long. The ends lost 5 bases at V and 4 bases at J; junction bases unmatched: 2.

The chain uses TRBV7-9 and TRBJ2-2; D remains ambiguous. Per the germline V gene, CDR1 is SEHNR and CDR2 is FQNEAQ (reference sequence). Between the trimmed V and J ends, which lost 1 base and 6 bases, there was a span of 6 bases. This CDR3 comprises 13 residues. The CDR3 nucleotides are TGTGCCAGCAGCTTAGGGTCGGCCGGGGAGCTGTTTTTT. It is translated as CASSLGSAGELFF. Looking up the rest from reference TRBV7-9 and TRBJ2-2 gives the full variable domain: DTGVSQNPRHKITKRGQNVTFRCDPISEHNRLYWYRQTLGQGPEFLTYFQNEAQLEKSRLLSDRFSAERPKGSFSTLEIQRTEQGDSAMYLCASSLGSAGELFFGEGSRLTVL.

The chain is built from TRBV7-8 and TRBJ2-1; 10 bases match TRBD2. Germline-derived CDR1 and CDR2 are SGHVS and FQNEAQ. This CDR3 spans 13 amino acids. V lost 5 bases to trimming and J lost 9 bases; unmatched junction nucleotides: 4. The CDR3 sequence: CASSPSGSTEQFF. Here the CDR3 DNA reads TGTGCCAGCAGCCCTAGCGGGAGTACTGAGCAGTTCTTC.

Only one count was recorded for this clone. The V and J genes are TRBV27 and TRBJ1-1, with D possibly being TRBD1 (5 bases). The CDR3 extends over 14 amino acids. Deletions cut 5 bases from V and 4 bases from J, with 14 bases between. Germline lookup yields CDR1 MNHEY and CDR2 SMNVEV (reference sequence). As DNA, the CDR3 is TGTGCCAGCAGTCCCTGGGACGTATCCACTGAAGCTTTCTTT. As protein: CASSPWDVSTEAFF.

This rearrangement joins TRBV10-1 to TRBJ2-1; a weak D match, TRBD1 (5 bases). The CDR3 sequence is 15 residues long. The V end lost 4 bases, the J end lost 8 bases, and 18 bases lay between the germline ends. The germline CDR1 and CDR2 sequences are WNHNN and SYGVQD (reference sequence). The CDR3 DNA reads as TGCGCCAGCAGTGGGGGCCCGGGCCGGAACTATGAGCAGTTCTTC. Translation gives CASSGGPGRNYEQFF.

This clone was detected many times. The gene calls are TRBV18 and TRBJ2-7; 7 bases align to TRBD2. The CDR3 contains 16 residues. Germline assignment: CDR1 KGHSH and CDR2 LQKENI. Trimming cost V 3 bases and J 2 bases; bases outside gene matches: 10. The CDR3 loop is CASSPNTGTNTYEQYF. The CDR3 DNA follows: TGTGCCAGCTCACCTAACACCGGGACTAACACCTACGAGCAGTACTTC.

This clone has just one count. The same CDR3 can be traced to other DNA sequences in this sample. This chain links TRBV4-2 with TRBJ2-5, with TRBD2 identical over 10 bases. The CDR3 totals 16 residues. V was pared by 2 bases and J by 1 base, with 4 bases of the junction left unmatched. Per germline, CDR1 LGHNA and CDR2 YNFKEQ. The CDR3 protein is CASSQRLAGLQETQYF. In DNA, the CDR3 is TGTGCCAGCAGCCAAAGACTAGCGGGCCTCCAAGAGACCCAGTACTTC.

The rearrangement uses TRBV2 and TRBJ1-1, with D perhaps matching TRBD1 (5 bases). Trimming stripped 3 bases from V and 4 bases from J, with 18 bases between. The CDR3 runs 16 residues. CDR1 and CDR2 from the germline V gene are SNHLY and FYNNEI. CDR3 in amino acids: CASSDPDGGSTTEAFF. The CDR3 DNA reads TGTGCCAGCAGTGACCCAGACGGGGGGTCGACCACTGAAGCTTTCTTT.

The rearrangement joins TRBV19 to TRBJ1-2; D uncertain. V lost 5 bases and J lost 3, with 10 bases in between. The CDR3 is 13 residues long. Germline CDR1 reads LNHDA; CDR2 reads SQIVND (reference sequence). CDR3 sequence (DNA): TGTGCCAGTAGTCTTTCCAGACACTATGGCTACACCTTC. It encodes CASSLSRHYGYTF.

The V and J genes are TRBV5-1 and TRBJ1-1; TRBD1 aligns across 10 bases. There are 14 residues in the CDR3. Germline V gene lookup returns CDR1 SGHRS and CDR2 YFSETQ. Trimming cost V 4 bases and J 7 bases; bases outside gene matches: 7. The CDR3 DNA sequence: TGCGCCAGCAGCCGGGGGACAGGGGTAGGTGAAGCTTTCTTT. This encodes CASSRGTGVGEAFF.

V gene TRBV10-3 combines with J gene TRBJ1-4, with a tentative D call TRBD1 (5 bases). The CDR3 sequence is 13 residues long. Between the trimmed V and J ends, which lost 4 bases and 7 bases, there was a span of 10 bases. Germline V gene data show CDR1 as ENHRY and CDR2 as SYGVKD. CDR3 sequence: CAISGDYREKLFF. The CDR3 nucleotides are TGTGCCATCAGTGGGGACTATCGTGAAAAACTGTTTTTT.

The chain uses TRBV19 and TRBJ1-5; no clear D gene. The CDR3 extends over 15 amino acids. In germline, CDR1 is LNHDA, CDR2 SQIVND (reference sequence). The V gene lost 6 bases and the J gene lost 0 bases, with 12 bases spanning the gap. The CDR3 sequence is CASSTTAYSNQPQHF. The CDR3 nucleotides are TGTGCCAGTAGCACCACAGCCTATAGCAATCAGCCCCAGCATTTT.

J is TRBJ2-2 and V is TRBV27; D unclear. The CDR3 loop spans 18 amino acids. V lost 5 bases and J 5 bases, leaving 24 bases between the germline ends. From germline, CDR1 is MNHEY and CDR2 SMNVEV (reference sequence). DNA of the CDR3: TGTGCCAGCAGTGGGGTGGAAGGGATCGTGGGGAAGACCGGGGAGCTGTTTTTT. It codes for CASSGVEGIVGKTGELFF.

The V and J genes are TRBV19 and TRBJ2-3; D may correspond to TRBD1 or TRBD2 (5 bases each). Trimming stripped 9 bases from V and 6 bases from J, with 19 bases between. There are 14 residues in the CDR3. Looked up from germline, CDR1 is LNHDA and CDR2 is SQIVND (reference sequence). CDR3: CASRSGTTEDTQYF. In DNA, the CDR3 is TGTGCCAGCCGAAGTGGGACCACCGAGGATACGCAGTATTTT.

V and J are TRBV6-1 and TRBJ2-1; no reliable D call. This CDR3 comprises 13 residues. V dropped 4 bases and J dropped 4 bases, with 8 bases sitting between them. The germline CDR1 and CDR2 sequences are MNHNS and SASEGT. CDR3 region: CASSVWRYNEQFF. CDR3 DNA: TGTGCCAGCAGTGTATGGCGGTACAATGAGCAGTTCTTC.

CDR3: CAISGGTSYNEQFF. The CDR3 bases are TGTGCCATCAGTGGGGGGACTAGTTACAATGAGCAGTTCTTC. The rearrangement links TRBV10-3 to TRBJ2-1, with TRBD2 matching over 8 bases. There are 14 residues in the CDR3. V lost 4 bases, J lost 4 bases, and 3 bases stayed unmatched. Germline-derived CDR1 and CDR2 are ENHRY and SYGVKD.

The rearrangement uses TRBV28 and TRBJ2-1, with D perhaps matching TRBD2 (6 bases). CDR3 length equals 17 residues. CDR1 is MDHEN and CDR2 is SYDVKM in the germline V gene. V was pared by 5 bases and J by 3 bases, with 20 bases between. CDR3 nucleotides: TGTGCCAGCAGTCCCTCGACTGGCGGGGTGGGCTACAATGAGCAGTTCTTC. Translated: CASSPSTGGVGYNEQFF.